The 4 T cell receptor beta chains below all came from one sample that was sequenced in a study of metastatic and nonmetastatic thyroid tumors. Via MiXCR, TCRdb re-called the PCR reads. The sample lists about 22,000 clones, about 15% occurring once. Thyroid surgery had not been preceded by any treatment in any patient. The specimen was tumor tissue. Receptors were obtained from a female donor with papillary thyroid cancer or a benign thyroid nodule (not recorded which). Some clones in this sample may be carry-over from other donors' samples.

This clone has just a few counts. This sequence joins TRBV19 and TRBJ2-7; 8 bases match TRBD2. CDR1 is LNHDA, CDR2 SQIVND, per germline (reference sequence). The V segment lost 5 bases and the J segment 3 bases; nucleotides outside the gene matches: 9. The CDR3 length is 15 residues. In DNA, the CDR3 is TGTGCCAGTAGTCTTCCGGGACTAGGGCTCTACGAGCAGTACTTC. Amino acid sequence: CASSLPGLGLYEQYF.

This clone was seen many times. This chain uses TRBV2 with TRBJ2-2; no firm D call. V dropped 6 bases and J dropped 7 bases, with 12 bases sitting between them. The CDR3 is made up of 13 amino acids. Germline values: CDR1 SNHLY, CDR2 FYNNEI. CDR3 sequence (DNA): TGTGCCAGCAGGAGGACGTCTGGCGGGGAGCTGTTTTTT. Protein product: CASRRTSGGELFF.

This chain uses TRBV20-1 with TRBJ1-2; maybe TRBD1 (5 bases). CDR3 length: 13 amino acids. The germline V gene has CDR1 DFQATT and CDR2 SNEGSKA (reference sequence). The DNA of the CDR3 is TGCAGGGCCCGGGGGGGTAGGCCCTATGGCTACACCTTC. The encoded protein is CRARGGRPYGYTF.

Judged by abundance, this clone is large (0.1 to 1%). In DNA, the CDR3 is TGTGCCAGCAGTGAGGACAGGGGCAGCTACGAGCAGTACTTC. It encodes CASSEDRGSYEQYF. The rearrangement links TRBV6-1 to TRBJ2-7; 9 nucleotides agree with TRBD1. J gave up 3 bases and V 3 bases, and 3 bases lay outside the gene matches. From germline, CDR1 is MNHNS and CDR2 SASEGT. The CDR3 has 14 amino acids.